These T cell receptor beta chains were read from a single sample in a study of cytomegalovirus exposure and HLA in healthy donors. Sequencing was performed with immunoSEQ multiplex PCR; in TCRdb, only in-frame clones are kept and a portion is missing. The repertoire holds hundreds of thousands of clones, roughly 84% seen once, with approximately 2% in the top ten. The source material was PBMCs. These receptors all come from a woman younger than 35 in good health and CMV-seropositive. The CDR3 runs from the conserved cysteine through the conserved F or W. D genes are given only for firm matches. Size tells how often a clone was seen (once, few, many) or the class of an expanded clone, and some rows leave it out.

>TRBD2|.|TRBJ2-3|TRBV9
TGTGCCAGCAGCGTACTAGCGGGACTCAGCACAGATACGCAGTATTTT
CASSVLAGLSTDTQYF
>TRBD1|once|TRBJ1-2|TRBV27
TGTGCCAGCAGTTTTTTGGGACAGGGCCCTAATGGGGGTGGCTACACCTTC
CASSFLGQGPNGGGYTF
>.|.|TRBJ2-1|TRBV19
TGTGCCACGCGAGGACAGATGTACAATGAGCAGTTCTTC
CATRGQMYNEQFF
>.|.|TRBJ1-1|TRBV9
TGTGCCAGCAGCGTAGCGGGGACTCTGAACACTGAAGCTTTCTTT
CASSVAGTLNTEAFF
>TRBD2|.|TRBJ2-1|TRBV2
TGTGCCAGAGGAGCGGGAGAGGGGAAACGGAAGTTCTTC
CARGAGEGKRKFF
>.|.|TRBJ1-2|TRBV28
TGTGCCAGCAGCCAAGGGGGTGGCGGCTACACCTTC
CASSQGGGGYTF
>.|.|TRBJ1-5|TRBV15
TGTGCCACCAGCACTCAGGTAACTAGCGGCAATCAGCCCCAGCATTTT
CATSTQVTSGNQPQHF
>TRBD2|.|TRBJ2-1|TRBV18
TGTGCCAGCTCACCACCCGTAGAGCGGGAGGGCCCCCCGTACAATGAGCAGTTCTTC
CASSPPVEREGPPYNEQFF
>TRBD2|.|TRBJ2-7|TRBV11-1
TGTGCCAGCAGCATTAGCGGGAGGCAGAGCTCCTACGAGCAGTACTTC
CASSISGRQSSYEQYF
>.|.|TRBJ2-2|TRBV11-2
TGTGCCAGCACCTCCAGGCTCCCGGTGAGGGAGCTGTTTTTT
CASTSRLPVRELFF
>TRBD2|.|TRBJ2-5|TRBV30
TGTGCCTGGAGTGCAGGAACTAGCGTATGGGAGACCCAGTACTTC
CAWSAGTSVWETQYF
>TRBD2|.|TRBJ2-1|TRBV28
TGTGCCAGCAGGGATGTAGCGGGGGAGTTCTTC
CASRDVAGEFF
>TRBD1|.|TRBJ2-7|TRBV6-5
TGTGCCAGCAGTCTGAGACAGGGGGCCAGCTACGAGCAGTACTTC
CASSLRQGASYEQYF
>TRBD1|.|TRBJ1-5|TRBV28
TGTGCCAGCGTGCGAGACAGGGGTTTTCAGCCCCAGCATTTT
CASVRDRGFQPQHF
>TRBD1|.|TRBJ1-4|TRBV10-3
TGTGCCATCAGGCCGGGACAGGGAGAAGAAAAACTGTTTTTT
CAIRPGQGEEKLFF
>TRBD1|.|TRBJ1-2|TRBV7-9
TGTGCCAGCAGCTTGGGACAGGGGGAGTATGGCTACACCTTC
CASSLGQGEYGYTF
>.|.|TRBJ1-2|TRBV28
TGTGCCAGCACCGTGAACAGTTATAACTATGGCTACACCTTC
CASTVNSYNYGYTF
>.|.|TRBJ1-1|TRBV7-6
TGTGCCAGCAGCCCCGGGGGGGCAATCACTGAAGCTTTCTTT
CASSPGGAITEAFF
>.|.|TRBJ1-1|TRBV2
TGTGCCAGCAGTGGGGACTTGGGCCCCTTGAACACTGAAGCTTTCTTT
CASSGDLGPLNTEAFF
>.|many|TRBJ1-1|TRBV5-1
TGCGCCAGCAGTCTGACTGTGGTGGGCACTGAAGCTTTCTTT
CASSLTVVGTEAFF
>.|.|TRBJ2-1|TRBV4-1
TGCGCCAGCAGCCAAGATCGGGGTCGCAATGAGCAGTTCTTC
CASSQDRGRNEQFF
>TRBD1|few|TRBJ2-7|TRBV19
TGTGCCAGTAGGGCAAAAACAGGGGGCACGTGCTACGAGCAGTACTTC
CASRAKTGGTCYEQYF
>.|.|TRBJ1-2|TRBV5-1
TGCGCCAGCAGCTTGGAAAACTCCAGGGGTGATGGCTACACCTTC
CASSLENSRGDGYTF
>TRBD1|.|TRBJ2-2|TRBV7-9
TGTGCCAGCAGCTCGGGACAGGGGGACACCGGGGAGCTGTTTTTT
CASSSGQGDTGELFF
>.|few|TRBJ1-1|TRBV28
TGTGCCATCTCGGTGAACACTGAAGCTTTCTTT
CAISVNTEAFF
>TRBD1|.|TRBJ2-3|TRBV5-6
TGTGCCAGCAGCTGGAATGACAGGGGGTTTGCAGATACGCAGTATTTT
CASSWNDRGFADTQYF
>TRBD2|.|TRBJ2-1|TRBV27
TGTGCCAGCAGTTTAATAGCGGGAGGGCCTGGCGAGCAGTTCTTC
CASSLIAGGPGEQFF
>TRBD1|.|TRBJ2-2|TRBV4-1
TGCGCCAGCAGCCAAGCCCCAAGGACAGGGGCCGGGGAGCTGTTTTTT
CASSQAPRTGAGELFF
>TRBD2|.|TRBJ2-2|TRBV5-1
TGCGCCAGCAGCTTGGGCGGGAGAGGCACCGGGGAGCTGTTTTTT
CASSLGGRGTGELFF
>TRBD2|.|TRBJ2-1|TRBV28
TGTGCCAGCAGTTACCTACTAGCGGGAGAGTGGAATGAGCAGTTCTTC
CASSYLLAGEWNEQFF
>TRBD1|.|TRBJ2-7|TRBV29-1
TGCAGCGCTCGGGACAGCGCCTACGAGCAGTACTTC
CSARDSAYEQYF
>.|.|TRBJ2-6|TRBV29-1
TGCAGCGTTGAATACGGTTTCTCTGGGGCCAACGTCCTGACTTTC
CSVEYGFSGANVLTF
>TRBD1|.|TRBJ1-5|TRBV5-6
TGTGCCAGCAGCTTGCAGGGGGCGAGGAGCAATCAGCCCCAGCATTTT
CASSLQGARSNQPQHF
>TRBD1|.|TRBJ1-3|TRBV5-1
TGCGCCAGCAGCGTTGGGACAGCTGGAAACACCATATATTTT
CASSVGTAGNTIYF
>.|.|TRBJ2-1|TRBV6-5
TGTGCCAGCAGTTACTCGCGACTTGGAAATAACGAGCAGTTCTTC
CASSYSRLGNNEQFF